A single sample is the source of the 27 T cell receptor beta chains below, sequenced in a study of blood T cell repertoires in COVID-19. The data were produced by immunoSEQ multiplex PCR, yet TCRdb's version contains in-frame clones alone and is incomplete. The repertoire holds about 210,000 clones, with 80% to 90% as singletons. Sequencing was carried out using peripheral blood. These receptors all come from a woman between 45 and 60 years old with active or convalescent COVID-19.

J is TRBJ1-2 and V is TRBV6-5, with D uncertain. This CDR3 is 13 amino acids long. The ends were cut back, 4 bases at V and 0 bases at J, with 6 bases in the middle. Germline V gives CDR1 MNHEY, CDR2 SVGAGI. CDR3 DNA sequence: TGTGCCAGCAGTTTCCAGGCTAACTATGGCTACACCTTC. Translation: CASSFQANYGYTF.

V gene TRBV2 combines with J gene TRBJ1-2; D may be TRBD1 (5 bases). Trimming took off 3 bases at V and 2 bases at J, with 7 bases between the two ends. The CDR3 runs to 13 residues. Germline V gene sequence: CDR1 SNHLY, CDR2 FYNNEI. CDR3 coding DNA: TGTGCCAGCAGTGAGGGACTCAACTATGGCTACACCTTC. As protein: CASSEGLNYGYTF.

The chain joins TRBV6-5 to TRBJ2-1, with D maybe TRBD2 (5 bases). V lost 10 bases to trimming and J lost 2 bases, with 15 bases between them. Looked up from germline, CDR1 is MNHEY and CDR2 is SVGAGI. This CDR3 region has 14 residues. The CDR3 loop is CATSPTGTYNEQFF. DNA for the CDR3: TGTGCCACCAGCCCAACCGGGACCTACAATGAGCAGTTCTTC.

This clone has a handful of counts. CDR3 amino acids: CASSFFGSTYEQYF. The CDR3 bases are TGTGCCAGCAGTTTTTTTGGGAGTACCTACGAGCAGTACTTC. The chain employs TRBV28 and TRBJ2-7; the D gene is possibly TRBD2 (5 bases). Per the germline V gene, CDR1 is MDHEN and CDR2 is SYDVKM. V lost 3 bases and J 2 bases, leaving 11 bases between the germline ends. The CDR3 extends over 14 amino acids. The full variable domain, its missing parts supplied by reference TRBV28 and TRBJ2-7, is DVKVTQSSRYLVKRTGEKVFLECVQDMDHENMFWYRQDPGLGLRLIYFSYDVKMKEKGDIPEGYSVSREKKERFSLILESASTNQTSMYLCASSFFGSTYEQYFGPGTRLTVT.

The chain is built from TRBV4-2 and TRBJ2-1; maybe TRBD2 (6 bases). Germline values: CDR1 LGHNA, CDR2 YNFKEQ. Trimming pared 4 bases from V and 3 bases from J, leaving 13 bases between. The CDR3 runs 15 residues. Written as DNA, the CDR3 is TGTGCCAGCAGCCTATCCGGGGGTGTCTACAATGAGCAGTTCTTC. Translated, it gives CASSLSGGVYNEQFF.

The chain combines TRBV28 with TRBJ1-2, with a weak D call TRBD1 (6 bases). The CDR3 is made up of 14 amino acids. CDR1 is MDHEN, CDR2 SYDVKM, per germline. Trimming took 4 bases from V and 3 from J, leaving 12 bases between them. The CDR3 DNA reads as TGTGCCAGCAGTTCCCCCCCAGGGGACTATGGCTACACCTTC. Translated, it gives CASSSPPGDYGYTF.

The V gene is TRBV28, the J gene TRBJ1-1, with a weak D call TRBD1 (6 bases). The CDR3 runs 15 residues. V lost 6 bases and J 0 bases, leaving 14 bases between the germline ends. The germline CDR1 and CDR2 sequences are MDHEN and SYDVKM. CDR3 in DNA: TGTGCCAGCAGGGCCGGACAGCTGTTGAACACTGAAGCTTTCTTT. Its translation is CASRAGQLLNTEAFF.

V is TRBV11-1 and J is TRBJ2-3, with D unclear. Germline values: CDR1 SGHAT, CDR2 FQDESV (reference sequence). This CDR3 is built from 15 residues. V gave up 3 bases and J gave up 9 bases, with 19 bases separating them. As DNA, the CDR3 is TGTGCCAGCAGCTTCGGTGGTAGTCTTCCTCCCACGCAGTATTTT. Amino acid sequence: CASSFGGSLPPTQYF.

The chain employs TRBV5-1 and TRBJ2-2, with 8 bases aligning to TRBD2. The CDR3 runs 17 residues. CDR1 and CDR2 (germline): SGHRS, YFSETQ. J lost 5 bases, V lost 1 base, and 10 bases had no gene match. The CDR3 region is CASSLRFSGSGTGELFF. DNA of the CDR3: TGCGCCAGCAGCTTGAGGTTCAGCGGGAGTGGTACCGGGGAGCTGTTTTTT.

J is TRBJ1-5 and V is TRBV27, with TRBD1 identical over 7 bases. The CDR3 sequence is 17 residues long. Trimming cost V 5 bases and J 2 bases; bases outside gene matches: 12. Germline CDR1 and CDR2: MNHEY and SMNVEV (reference sequence). This CDR3 is CASSGRGGGRGNQPQHF. The CDR3 coding sequence is TGTGCCAGCAGTGGGCGAGGAGGGGGCAGGGGCAATCAGCCCCAGCATTTT.

V gene TRBV10-3 combines with J gene TRBJ2-5; 9 positions match TRBD1. CDR1 and CDR2 (germline): ENHRY, SYGVKD. V trimming: 3 bases; J trimming: 9 bases; junction bases outside the gene matches: 5. There are 13 residues in the CDR3. For the CDR3, the DNA is TGTGCCATCAGTGAAAGGGACAGGGTGGCCCAGTACTTC. Protein product: CAISERDRVAQYF.

Comment on this clone: A read error may account for a junction end that differs from germline. The V call is TRBV24-1, the J call TRBJ1-5, with D possibly being TRBD1 (5 bases). The CDR3 is 8 amino acids. The germline CDR1 and CDR2 sequences are KGHDR and SFDVKD. The CDR3 reads CATSDRAF. The CDR3 DNA follows: TGTGCCACCAGTGACAGGGCTTTT.

This clone was seen a handful of times. The CDR3 DNA reads as TGTGCCAGCAGCCAAGATGTAGGGGGTGGCACTGAAGCTTTCTTT. Translated: CASSQDVGGGTEAFF. This chain uses TRBV3-1 (or the pseudogene TRBV3-2) with TRBJ1-1; possible D gene TRBD1, 6 bases. V lost 0 bases to trimming and J lost 4 bases, with 12 bases between them. Germline CDR1 is LGHDT and CDR2 is YNNKEL (reference sequence). The CDR3 consists of 15 residues.

V and J are TRBV18 and TRBJ2-7; possibly TRBD1 for D (5 bases). V was pared by 2 bases and J by 3 bases, with 11 bases between. The CDR3 length is 14 residues. Looked up from germline, CDR1 is KGHSH and CDR2 is LQKENI. This CDR3 reads CASSPLSTDYEQYF. CDR3 coding DNA: TGTGCCAGCTCACCATTGTCGACAGACTACGAGCAGTACTTC.

This chain joins TRBV5-1 and TRBJ2-2; 9 nucleotides line up with TRBD2. J gave up 4 bases and V 1 base, and 8 bases lay outside the gene matches. The CDR3 sequence is 17 residues long. Per germline, CDR1 SGHRS and CDR2 YFSETQ. The CDR3 DNA sequence: TGCGCCAGCAGCTTGTCGGTGCGGCGGGGGGGCACCGGGGAGCTGTTTTTT. As protein: CASSLSVRRGGTGELFF.

J is TRBJ2-3 and V is TRBV5-1, with 10 nucleotides matching TRBD1. The germline V gene has CDR1 SGHRS and CDR2 YFSETQ. The CDR3 loop spans 17 amino acids. After removal of 1 base from V and 3 bases from J, the junction contained 8 bases not matched to a gene. The CDR3 loop is CASSLSPGQGITDTQYF. DNA for the CDR3: TGCGCCAGCAGCTTGTCGCCGGGACAGGGGATTACAGATACGCAGTATTTT. Together with reference TRBV5-1 and TRBJ2-3, the CDR3 gives the full variable domain: KAGVTQTPRYLIKTRGQQVTLSCSPISGHRSVSWYQQTPGQGLQFLFEYFSETQRNKGNFPGRFSGRQFSNSRSEMNVSTLELGDSALYLCASSLSPGQGITDTQYFGPGTRLTVL.

The chain is built from TRBV7-9 and TRBJ1-2; D ambiguous. The germline V gene encodes CDR1 SEHNR and CDR2 FQNEAQ (reference sequence). This CDR3 comprises 15 residues. V was trimmed by 5 bases and J by 8 bases, leaving 21 bases between them. The CDR3 loop reads CASSPNSNERPGYTF. Here the CDR3 DNA reads TGTGCCAGCAGCCCTAACTCAAATGAGCGGCCCGGCTACACCTTC.

The V gene is TRBV19, the J gene TRBJ1-2, with D uncertain. The CDR3 covers 12 residues. CDR1 and CDR2 (germline): LNHDA, SQIVND (reference sequence). The V gene lost 5 bases and the J gene lost 4 bases, with 8 bases spanning the gap. CDR3 in DNA: TGTGCCAGTAGTCGAACTATCTATGGCTACACCTTC. The encoded protein is CASSRTIYGYTF.

The V and J genes are TRBV5-4 and TRBJ1-3; TRBD1 is a possible D gene (5 bases). The CDR3 contains 13 residues. Germline CDR1 and CDR2: SGHNT and YYREEE (reference sequence). Trimming removed 2 bases at V and 2 bases at J, with 5 bases between. CDR3 loop: CASSFRAGNTIYF. CDR3 sequence (DNA): TGTGCCAGCAGCTTCAGGGCTGGAAACACCATATATTTT.

V and J are TRBV2 and TRBJ2-5; D remains ambiguous. The CDR3 sequence is 14 residues long. Germline loops: CDR1 SNHLY, CDR2 FYNNEI. V lost 2 bases to trimming and J lost 2 bases, with 9 bases between them. The CDR3 sequence is CASSESTVQETQYF. The CDR3 nucleotides read TGTGCCAGCAGTGAAAGTACAGTACAAGAGACCCAGTACTTC.

The chain is built from TRBV2 and TRBJ2-5; D might be TRBD2 (7 bases). The CDR3 covers 13 residues. Trimming pared 7 bases from V and 4 bases from J, leaving 13 bases between. The germline CDR1 and CDR2 sequences are SNHLY and FYNNEI. The CDR3 DNA is TGTGCCAGCATTACGGGGGGCGGAGAGACCCAGTACTTC. This encodes CASITGGGETQYF.

This clone was seen just once. The chain employs TRBV28 and TRBJ2-6; D gene uncertain. The V end was cut by 3 bases, the J end by 0 bases, with 12 bases between. The CDR3 length is 17 residues. Germline lookup yields CDR1 MDHEN and CDR2 SYDVKM. For the CDR3, the DNA is TGTGCCAGCAGTTTGTTAAACAGCCTCTCTGGGGCCAACGTCCTGACTTTC. This gives the protein CASSLLNSLSGANVLTF.

The rearrangement links TRBV10-3 to TRBJ2-3, with TRBD2 matching 10 bases. Germline V gives CDR1 ENHRY, CDR2 SYGVKD. This CDR3 is built from 14 residues. V lost 5 bases, J lost 6 bases, and 5 bases stayed unmatched. The CDR3 coding sequence is TGTGCCATCAGTATAGCGGGAGGACCGGATACGCAGTATTTT. Translation gives CAISIAGGPDTQYF.

V usage is TRBV5-1 and J usage is TRBJ2-5; 8 nucleotides agree with TRBD2. V shed 0 bases, J shed 2 bases, and the junction held 6 bases outside the gene matches. Germline CDR1 SGHRS, CDR2 YFSETQ. The CDR3 is 16 residues long. The chain's CDR3 is CASSLATGGGQETQYF. The CDR3 DNA reads as TGCGCCAGCAGCTTGGCGACGGGCGGGGGGCAAGAGACCCAGTACTTC.

V and J are TRBV6-5 and TRBJ2-7, with 15 bases identical to TRBD2. The CDR3 consists of 14 residues. V trimming: 6 bases; J trimming: 3 bases; junction bases outside the gene matches: 0. Germline lookup yields CDR1 MNHEY and CDR2 SVGAGI. Written as DNA, the CDR3 is TGTGCCAGCAGGGGACTAGCGGGAGGCTACGAGCAGTACTTC. Translation: CASRGLAGGYEQYF.

This clone was seen just once. The sample has other DNA sequences that encode this CDR3 too. This chain links TRBV9 with TRBJ2-7, with TRBD1 matching 9 bases. This CDR3 region has 14 residues. In germline, CDR1 is SGDLS, CDR2 YYNGEE. The V gene end was trimmed by 0 bases and the J gene end by 3 bases; junction bases not matched to a gene: 1. The CDR3 DNA is TGTGCCAGCAGCGTAGGGACAGGGGACTACGAGCAGTACTTC. Translated: CASSVGTGDYEQYF. The entire variable domain, with the rest obtained from reference TRBV9 and TRBJ2-7, is as follows: DSGVTQTPKHLITATGQRVTLRCSPRSGDLSVYWYQQSLDQGLQFLIQYYNGEERAKGNILERFSAQQFPDLHSELNLSSLELGDSALYFCASSVGTGDYEQYFGPGTRLTVT.

J is TRBJ1-6 and V is TRBV10-3; D ambiguous. The CDR3 consists of 14 residues. Germline V lookup: CDR1 ENHRY, CDR2 SYGVKD. Trimming stripped 8 bases from V and 10 bases from J, with 18 bases between. CDR3 protein: CAIGARPGDSPLHF. The CDR3, as DNA: TGTGCCATCGGTGCTCGGCCAGGTGACTCACCCCTCCACTTT.